These T cell receptor beta chains were read from a single sample in a study of T-cell reconstitution after alpha-beta-depleted transplantation in children. TCRdb reprocessed the PCR reads with MiXCR, giving one entry per CDR3 protein. The repertoire holds 500,000 or so distinct CDR3 sequences, with roughly an eighth as singletons. The sequenced sample was PBMCs, mostly from graft donor cells, obtained 180 days after TCRalphabeta/CD19-depleted stem cell transplant. The receptors stem from a female patient aged 2-9 years who had a stem cell transplant for aplastic anemia, so the T cells may come from the graft donor. Each CDR3 is given with its conserved first and last residue. The D gene is left open where the match is weak. Clone size is not always given. Where it is, it says once, few, many or a class for expanded clones.

cdr3_nt	cdr3_aa	j_call	v_call	clone_size	d_call
TGTGCCAGCAGCCAAGGGACTAGCGGGAGGGTTAATGAGCAGTTCTTC	CASSQGTSGRVNEQFF	TRBJ2-1	TRBV3-1	-	TRBD2
TGTGCCAGCAGTTACGACAGTAGCAATCAGCCCCAGCATTTT	CASSYDSSNQPQHF	TRBJ1-5	TRBV6-5	few	-
TGTGCCTGCAGTTTCCCCAGACAGGGAATGGCCTCCTCTGGAAACACCATATATTTT	CACSFPRQGMASSGNTIYF	TRBJ1-3	TRBV12-3/TRBV12-4	-	TRBD1
TGCAGTGCTAGTCCCGGGACAGGGGATTATGGCTACACCTTC	CSASPGTGDYGYTF	TRBJ1-2	TRBV20-1	few	TRBD1
TGTGCCAGCAGTCCCAACCCCGATATAGGCGGCATTCAGTACTTC	CASSPNPDIGGIQYF	TRBJ2-4	TRBV12-3/TRBV12-4	few	-
TGTGCCAGCGCAAGGCGAGCTAACTATGGCTACACCTTC	CASARRANYGYTF	TRBJ1-2	TRBV13	few	-
TGTGCCACCAGCAGAGAATTTAGCCGAGGGGCCCAGCATTTT	CATSREFSRGAQHF	TRBJ1-5	TRBV15	many	-
TGTGCCACCAGCAGAGACCCCACCTACGAGCAGTACTTC	CATSRDPTYEQYF	TRBJ2-7	TRBV15	many	-
TGTGCCAGCAGCTGTGGGACAGGACGGTCCTATAGCAATCAGCCCCAGCATTTT	CASSCGTGRSYSNQPQHF	TRBJ1-5	TRBV28	-	TRBD1
TGTGCCAGCAGCGCGGGACAGAGAAGAGAGACCCAGTACTTC	CASSAGQRRETQYF	TRBJ2-5	TRBV7-9	many	-
TGTGCCAGCAGTTTATTCTGGGAGCCTAGCGGCTTAACGTTC	CASSLFWEPSGLTF	TRBJ2-7	TRBV27	-	TRBD2
TGTGCCAGCAGTTTAGGGTACGGGCGAACATACGAGCAGTACTTC	CASSLGYGRTYEQYF	TRBJ2-7	TRBV12-3/TRBV12-4	-	-
TGTGCCAGCAGTGATGCGGGAGACCCCTATGGCTACACCTTC	CASSDAGDPYGYTF	TRBJ1-2	TRBV25-1	-	-
TGTGCCAGCAAATGGGGTCCGGATGACTATGGCTACACCTTC	CASKWGPDDYGYTF	TRBJ1-2	TRBV28	-	-
TGTGCCAGCAGCTCCCAGGCCCTTACAACCTACGAGCAGTACTTC	CASSSQALTTYEQYF	TRBJ2-7	TRBV7-2	-	-
TGCGCCAGCAGCAGGATTAGACAGAGTAATCAGCCCCAGCATTTT	CASSRIRQSNQPQHF	TRBJ1-5	TRBV4-3	-	-
TGTGCCAGTAGTAGGGCGGGAGGGCCCAGCGATGAGCAGTTCTTC	CASSRAGGPSDEQFF	TRBJ2-1	TRBV19	few	TRBD2
TGCGCCAGCAGCTTGGGCGGGACAGGGCGTGAAAAACTGTTTTTT	CASSLGGTGREKLFF	TRBJ1-4	TRBV5-1	many	TRBD1
TGTGCCAGCAGCCTCACAGGGGGAGCTAACTATGGCTACACCTTC	CASSLTGGANYGYTF	TRBJ1-2	TRBV12-3/TRBV12-4	-	TRBD1
TGTGCCAGCAGCTTACCCACTCCTAGCGGGATGCCCTACGAGCAGTACTTC	CASSLPTPSGMPYEQYF	TRBJ2-7	TRBV11-3	-	TRBD2
TGCGCCAGCAGGTTAGCGGAGATCTCCTACAATGAGCAGTTCTTC	CASRLAEISYNEQFF	TRBJ2-1	TRBV5-1	-	-
TGTGCCAGCTCACTGGGATCGGTTGGCCCTGAAGCTTTCTTT	CASSLGSVGPEAFF	TRBJ1-1	TRBV18	-	-
TGCGCCAGCAGCTCGCCCGACAGGGGGCTCAGGGCCAGCGTCCTGACTTTC	CASSSPDRGLRASVLTF	TRBJ2-6	TRBV5-1	-	TRBD1
TGCAGCGGGAGGGCAGGCGGCTACAATGAGGAGTTCTTC	CSGRAGGYNEEFF	TRBJ2-1	TRBV29-1	-	-
TGTGCCAGCAGCTTAGGGGGCCTAGCGGGAGTCGTAGAGCAGTACTTC	CASSLGGLAGVVEQYF	TRBJ2-7	TRBV7-2	-	TRBD2
TGTGCCAGCAGCCGCAACAGGGGGCAAGCCTACGAGCAGTACTTC	CASSRNRGQAYEQYF	TRBJ2-7	TRBV6-1	many	TRBD1